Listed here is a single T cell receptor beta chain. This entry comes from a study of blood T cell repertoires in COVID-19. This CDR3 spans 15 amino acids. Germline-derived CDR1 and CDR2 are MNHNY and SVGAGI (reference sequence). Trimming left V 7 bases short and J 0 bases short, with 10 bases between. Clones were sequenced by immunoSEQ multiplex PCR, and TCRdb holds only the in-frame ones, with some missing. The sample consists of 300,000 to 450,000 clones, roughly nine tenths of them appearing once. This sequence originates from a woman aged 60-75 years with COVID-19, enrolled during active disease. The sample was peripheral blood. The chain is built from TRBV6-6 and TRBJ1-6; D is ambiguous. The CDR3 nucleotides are TGTGCCAGCACCTCTGGGAGCTCCTATAATTCACCCCTCCACTTT. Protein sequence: CASTSGSSYNSPLHF.